This T cell receptor beta chain was identified in a study of blood T cell repertoires in COVID-19. Study details: COVID-19 samples from acute and convalescent phases originated in the United States, Italy and Spain.

Produced via immunoSEQ multiplex PCR; TCRdb's table is partial and in-frame only. The sample lists some 230,000 clones; about 88% were seen once. This CDR3 has 15 amino acids. Per the germline V gene, CDR1 is SGHVS and CDR2 is FNYEAQ. V was pared by 5 bases and J by 7 bases, with 9 bases of the junction left unmatched. The specimen was peripheral blood. The clonotype comes from a woman aged 50 to 60 with COVID-19, enrolled during active disease. The rearrangement joins TRBV7-6 to TRBJ1-5; 9 bases match TRBD1. Here the CDR3 reads CASSLGTGRGQPQHF. The CDR3 DNA follows: TGTGCCAGCAGCCTAGGGACAGGGAGAGGACAGCCCCAGCATTTT.